This TCR beta chain was sequenced during a study of blood T cells in healthy people across ages. Study results and caveats: Older age coincided with a roughly linear decline in TCR beta diversity per million T cells. It was not known whether donors were CMV positive (a possible confounder of expanded clonotype changes). Versus aged donors, long-lived donors had higher diversity and more naive CD4+ cells. Strong correlation linked observed beta diversity and percent naive T cells.

Combining a sample-barcoded 5' primer with a J-beta primer mix, a second PCR ran for roughly 7 to 11 cycles. TCRdb re-derived calls from the 5' RACE reads in MiXCR, one entry per CDR3 protein. The sample yields 1.5 million to 2 million distinct CDR3 sequences, around half seen once. This clonotype occurred a few times. Its matching antigen is unknown. The V end was cut by 4 bases, the J end by 1 base, with 4 bases between. Germline CDR1 is LNHNV and CDR2 is YYDKDF (reference sequence). The CDR3 runs to 12 residues. The chain uses TRBV15 and TRBJ2-5, with D hard to call. The material sequenced was blood. This TCR came from a woman in her thirties or forties in good health. The chain's CDR3 is CATSTFQETQYF. CDR3 sequence (DNA): TGTGCCACCAGCACCTTCCAAGAGACCCAGTACTTC.